The clone carrying this TCR beta chain was counted many times. The source of the sample is a study of regulatory T cells in long-lasting Graves disease. The TCR beta library used iRepertoire HTBI primers with Arm-PCR amplification of CDR3. In TCRdb, the multiplex PCR reads were re-called with MiXCR into one record per CDR3 protein. The sample lists about 470,000 distinct CDR3 sequences; just under 15% were seen once. Germline CDR1 and CDR2: PRHDT and FYEKMQ (reference sequence). The CDR3 loop spans 15 amino acids. V was trimmed by 5 bases and J by 2 bases, leaving 14 bases between them. Time point denoted: newly diagnosed GD, antithyroid drugs for less than 3 months. Researchers made the TCR library from RNA that was extracted from PBMCs. These same records also appear under a second study, on T cells in Graves' hyperthyroidism and ophthalmopathy.

The sample here was peripheral blood mononuclear cells (PBMCs), taken at new diagnosis, from a patient treated with antithyroid drugs. The receptor's source is a woman aged 25 to 39 with Graves disease. V and J are TRBV13 and TRBJ2-3; D assignment may be TRBD1 or TRBD2 (5 bases each). In DNA, the CDR3 is TGTGCCAGCAGCCAAACGGGACCCCCCACAGATACGCAGTATTTT. Its protein product is CASSQTGPPTDTQYF. The full variable domain, completed using reference TRBV13 and TRBJ2-3, is AAGVIQSPRHLIKEKRETATLKCYPIPRHDTVYWYQQGPGQDPQFLISFYEKMQSDKGSIPDRFSAQQFSDYHSELNMSSLELGDSALYFCASSQTGPPTDTQYFGPGTRLTVL.